One and the same sample provided the 21 T cell receptor beta chains below, sequenced in a study of T cell repertoires in cytomegalovirus infection. TCRdb called the reads again in MiXCR, with one record for every CDR3 protein. The sample includes 130,000 or so distinct CDR3 sequences, about 6% of them seen just once. The sample comprised PBMCs. The receptors originated from a human donor in good health (CMV status not recorded). Some clones in this sample may be carry-over from other donors' samples.

This clonotype has at least ten counts. The chain joins TRBV5-4 to TRBJ1-1, with 9 bases that match TRBD1. Germline CDR1 reads SGHNT; CDR2 reads YYREEE (reference sequence). Trimming cost V 8 bases and J 11 bases; bases outside gene matches: 16. There are 14 residues in the CDR3. The CDR3: CASLVGTGYGGAFF. Here the CDR3 DNA reads TGTGCCAGTCTGGTTGGGACAGGGTATGGAGGTGCTTTCTTT.

The chain joins TRBV7-3 to TRBJ2-1; 10 bases fit TRBD2. The CDR3 is 15 amino acids. CDR1 and CDR2 (germline): SGHTA, FQGTGA. The J segment lost 6 bases and the V segment lost 2 bases, leaving 4 bases of the junction unmatched. The CDR3 DNA reads TGTGCCAGCAGCTTAGGTAGCGGGGGGCCCAATGAGCAGTTCTTC. This gives the protein CASSLGSGGPNEQFF.

Written as DNA, the CDR3 is TGCAGTGCTGTACAGGGAAATAGCAATCAGCCCCAGCATTTT. This codes for CSAVQGNSNQPQHF. This chain joins TRBV20-1 and TRBJ1-5; TRBD1 is a possible D gene (6 bases). Per germline, CDR1 DFQATT and CDR2 SNEGSKA (reference sequence). The CDR3 sequence is 14 residues long. The germline V and J ends were trimmed by 5 bases and 0 bases, with 11 bases remaining between them.

This clonotype was seen many times. The chain is built from TRBV7-2 and TRBJ2-1; D possibly uses TRBD1 or TRBD2 (6 bases each). CDR3 length: 16 residues. V shed 5 bases and J shed 0 bases, with 14 bases lying between them. Germline loops: CDR1 SGHTA, CDR2 FQGNSA. CDR3 loop: CASSRAGGLSYNEQFF. The CDR3 DNA reads as TGTGCCAGCAGCCGGGCCGGGGGCCTCTCCTACAATGAGCAGTTCTTC.

This clonotype occurred many times. The rearrangement uses TRBV7-9 and TRBJ1-2, with D maybe TRBD1 (5 bases). Germline V gives CDR1 SEHNR, CDR2 FQNEAQ (reference sequence). V was clipped by 1 base and J by 2 bases, with 17 bases between them. The CDR3 has 17 amino acids. The CDR3 DNA reads TGTGCCAGCAGCTTAGTCGGCAGGGCAAACTGGAACTATGGCTACACCTTC. It is translated as CASSLVGRANWNYGYTF.

This clonotype has only a few counts. The J gene is TRBJ2-7, the V gene TRBV6-5; possible D gene TRBD1, 5 bases. Per germline, CDR1 MNHEY and CDR2 SVGAGI. This CDR3 comprises 14 residues. The V gene lost 5 bases and the J gene lost 0 bases, with 11 bases spanning the gap. The DNA for the CDR3 is TGTGCCAGCAGTGTGGGGCAGGACTCCTACGAGCAGTACTTC. It translates to CASSVGQDSYEQYF.

The CDR3 nucleotides are TGTGCCAGCAGCTTGGGGCCGGGACAGACAAGTGGCCCCAATAGGATATATTTT. Translated: CASSLGPGQTSGPNRIYF. V and J are TRBV7-2 and TRBJ1-3; 7 bases are a match to TRBD1. The CDR3 has 18 amino acids. CDR1 and CDR2 from the germline V gene are SGHTA and FQGNSA. V shed 3 bases and J 13 bases; nucleotides not matched to a gene: 24.

This clonotype showed up many times. This chain uses TRBV7-2 with TRBJ2-5, with a weak D call TRBD1 (6 bases). V lost 3 bases, J lost 3 bases, and 8 bases lay in between. The germline gives CDR1 SGHTA, CDR2 FQGNSA. The CDR3 length is 13 residues. The CDR3 region has the DNA TGTGCCAGCAGCTTCGCAGGGGAAGAGACCCAGTACTTC. It codes for CASSFAGEETQYF.

This clonotype occurred many times. The chain is built from TRBV7-6 and TRBJ1-1; the D is unclear. The CDR3 runs to 13 residues. V was pared by 5 bases and J by 0 bases, with 7 bases between. Germline assignment: CDR1 SGHVS and CDR2 FNYEAQ. CDR3 sequence: CASSRELNTEAFF. In DNA, the CDR3 is TGTGCCAGCAGCAGGGAGTTGAACACTGAAGCTTTCTTT. The whole variable domain, remainder taken from reference TRBV7-6 and TRBJ1-1, is GAGVSQSPRYKVTKRGQDVALRCDPISGHVSLYWYRQALGQGPEFLTYFNYEAQQDKSGLPNDRFSAERPEGSISTLTIQRTEQRDSAMYRCASSRELNTEAFFGQGTRLTVV.

This clonotype was detected once. This sequence joins TRBV2 and TRBJ2-4; D may be TRBD1 or TRBD2 (6 bases each). Trimming pared 10 bases from V and 7 bases from J, leaving 20 bases between. CDR3 size: 14 residues. The V gene's germline CDR1 is SNHLY and CDR2 FYNNEI. The CDR3 spells CATDGGRVGNIQYF. CDR3 in DNA: TGTGCCACCGACGGGGGCAGGGTCGGGAACATTCAGTACTTC.

This clonotype was seen repeatedly, ten times or more. The chain employs TRBV14 and TRBJ2-1; D may be TRBD2 (5 bases). Germline values: CDR1 SGHDN, CDR2 FVKESK. The length of the CDR3 is 17 residues. V lost 4 bases to trimming and J lost 0 bases, with 16 bases between them. The CDR3 nucleotides are TGTGCCAGCAGCCCTACCCTCGGGGTTAGCTCCTACAATGAGCAGTTCTTC. Amino acid sequence: CASSPTLGVSSYNEQFF. The full variable domain, with the rest looked up from reference TRBV14 and TRBJ2-1, is EAGVTQFPSHSVIEKGQTVTLRCDPISGHDNLYWYRRVMGKEIKFLLHFVKESKQDESGMPNNRFLAERTGGTYSTLKVQPAELEDSGVYFCASSPTLGVSSYNEQFFGPGTRLTVL.

This clonotype occurred a few times. A read error may account for a junction end that differs from germline. The CDR3 bases are TGCGCCAGCAGCTTGGGGCAGGGTGTTAATGAGCAGCTCTTC. This codes for CASSLGQGVNEQLF. V is TRBV5-1 and J is TRBJ2-1, with D possibly being TRBD1 (5 bases). This CDR3 comprises 14 residues. Germline V gives CDR1 SGHRS, CDR2 YFSETQ.

This clonotype was seen more than once but under ten times. The chain joins TRBV20-1 to TRBJ2-3, with TRBD2 identical over 11 bases. CDR1 DFQATT and CDR2 SNEGSKA come from the germline V gene (reference sequence). The CDR3 runs 15 residues. J gave up 4 bases and V 3 bases, and 6 bases lay outside the gene matches. CDR3 nucleotides: TGCAGTGCTAGTCCAATACTAGCGGGAGCAGATACGCAGTATTTT. This codes for CSASPILAGADTQYF.

This clonotype was recorded many times. The V call is TRBV4-2, the J call TRBJ1-3; D is unresolved. With 0 bases removed from V and 0 bases from J, the gap between germline ends came to 9 bases. Germline V CDR1 and CDR2: LGHNA, YNFKEQ. The CDR3 covers 16 residues. The chain's CDR3 is CASSQDRMSSGNTIYF. CDR3 DNA: TGTGCCAGCAGCCAAGATCGCATGAGCTCTGGAAACACCATATATTTT.

Many counts were recorded for this clonotype. This chain connects TRBV20-1 to TRBJ1-1; possibly TRBD1 for D (5 bases). Per germline, CDR1 DFQATT and CDR2 SNEGSKA (reference sequence). Trimming left V 5 bases short and J 0 bases short, with 13 bases between. This CDR3 comprises 14 residues. CDR3 sequence: CSAPRAGLNTEAFF. The CDR3 coding sequence is TGCAGTGCTCCCAGGGCAGGGCTGAACACTGAAGCTTTCTTT.

In its sample, this clonotype was seen many times. The chain couples TRBV20-1 to TRBJ1-5, with D perhaps matching TRBD1 (5 bases). CDR3 size: 15 residues. In germline, CDR1 is DFQATT, CDR2 SNEGSKA (reference sequence). Trimming took 0 bases from V and 6 from J, leaving 15 bases between them. The CDR3 nucleotides are TGCAGTGCTAGAGACCCCGGAGGGGATGGTCAGCCCCAGCATTTT. Its translation: CSARDPGGDGQPQHF.

The J gene is TRBJ1-6, the V gene TRBV7-6, with 11 bases aligning to TRBD1. The V gene end was trimmed by 4 bases and the J gene end by 11 bases; junction bases not matched to a gene: 4. The CDR3 is 14 amino acids. CDR1 SGHVS and CDR2 FNYEAQ come from the germline V gene. The CDR3 nucleotides are TGTGCCAGCAGCTCCGGGACAGGGGGTCCACCCCTCCACTTT. Amino acids: CASSSGTGGPPLHF.

This clonotype was seen many times. This sequence joins TRBV12-3 or TRBV12-4 and TRBJ1-2; maybe TRBD1 (5 bases). V was cut by 6 bases and J by 8 bases, with 13 bases left in between. CDR3 length equals 12 residues. The CDR3 here is CASSLQGRGYTF. Here the CDR3 DNA reads TGTGCCAGCAGCCTTCAGGGACGGGGCTACACCTTC.

The sample holds many counts of this clonotype. The chain recombines TRBV7-2 with TRBJ2-1, with D unclear. V shed 4 bases and J shed 3 bases, with 4 bases lying between them. Germline V gives CDR1 SGHTA, CDR2 FQGNSA. The CDR3 contains 12 residues. In DNA, the CDR3 is TGTGCCAGCAGCTCGTTCTACAATGAGCAGTTCTTC. Its translation is CASSSFYNEQFF.

Ten or more counts support this clonotype. CDR3 region: CASSIARATDTQYF. The CDR3 bases are TGTGCCAGTAGTATTGCCAGGGCCACAGATACGCAGTATTTT. The V call is TRBV19, the J call TRBJ2-3, with D maybe TRBD1 (5 bases). The CDR3 length is 14 residues. Germline assignment: CDR1 LNHDA and CDR2 SQIVND (reference sequence). With 3 bases removed from V and 2 bases from J, the gap between germline ends came to 9 bases.

The J gene is TRBJ2-5, the V gene TRBV7-7, with D tentatively TRBD1 or TRBD2 (6 bases each). Trimming cost V 5 bases and J 4 bases, with 20 bases left between them. The CDR3 has 16 amino acids. Germline CDR1 and CDR2: SSHAT and FNYEAQ (reference sequence). The CDR3, as DNA: TGTGCCAGCAGCCCCACAGGGCGGGGAGCGAGAGAGACCCAGTACTTC. Translated, it gives CASSPTGRGARETQYF.